These T cell receptor beta chains were read from a single sample in a study of blood T cell repertoires in COVID-19. Method: immunoSEQ multiplex PCR; TCRdb's copy keeps in-frame clones and lacks some. The sample lists approximately 300,000 clones, around 85% occurring once. Sample: PBMCs or T cells enriched from blood (not recorded which). These receptors all come from a woman aged 25 to 39 who had been exposed to COVID-19. Both conserved end residues are part of each CDR3. The order of the fields is V gene, J gene, D gene, clone size, CDR3 protein, CDR3 DNA. A D gene is named only where the DNA matches it firmly. Some rows mark clone size as missing; the rest say once, few, many or name a class of expanded clone.

v_call: TRBV28
j_call: TRBJ2-7
d_call: .
clone_size: .
cdr3_aa: CASSSLARGSSYEQYF
cdr3_nt: TGTGCCAGCAGTTCCCTTGCGAGGGGGAGCTCCTACGAGCAGTACTTC

v_call: TRBV19
j_call: TRBJ2-7
d_call: TRBD2
clone_size: .
cdr3_aa: CASSAGLAAYEQYF
cdr3_nt: TGTGCCAGTAGTGCGGGACTAGCTGCTTACGAGCAGTACTTC

v_call: TRBV28
j_call: TRBJ1-1
d_call: TRBD1
clone_size: once
cdr3_aa: CATRTGENTEAFF
cdr3_nt: TGTGCCACCCGGACAGGGGAGAACACTGAAGCTTTCTTT

v_call: TRBV7-2
j_call: TRBJ1-4
d_call: .
clone_size: .
cdr3_aa: CASSLSATNEKLFF
cdr3_nt: TGTGCCAGCAGCTTAAGCGCAACTAATGAAAAACTGTTTTTT

v_call: TRBV7-8
j_call: TRBJ2-7
d_call: TRBD1
clone_size: .
cdr3_aa: CASSWGTAYEQYF
cdr3_nt: TGTGCCAGCAGCTGGGGGACAGCCTACGAGCAGTACTTC

v_call: TRBV12-3/TRBV12-4
j_call: TRBJ2-5
d_call: .
clone_size: .
cdr3_aa: CASSLRREETQYF
cdr3_nt: TGTGCCAGCAGTCTCAGGCGTGAGGAGACCCAGTACTTC

v_call: TRBV30
j_call: TRBJ2-1
d_call: TRBD1
clone_size: .
cdr3_aa: CAWSGDRGLSNEQFF
cdr3_nt: TGTGCCTGGAGCGGCGACAGGGGGCTGAGCAATGAGCAGTTCTTC

v_call: TRBV7-9
j_call: TRBJ1-1
d_call: TRBD1
clone_size: .
cdr3_aa: CASSWTGDTEAFF
cdr3_nt: TGTGCCAGCAGCTGGACAGGGGACACTGAAGCTTTCTTT

v_call: TRBV6-5
j_call: TRBJ1-2
d_call: .
clone_size: few
cdr3_aa: CASSINRGDGYTF
cdr3_nt: TGTGCCAGCAGTATAAACCGGGGGGATGGCTACACCTTC

v_call: TRBV2
j_call: TRBJ1-2
d_call: TRBD1
clone_size: .
cdr3_aa: CARTGGMGANYGYTF
cdr3_nt: TGTGCCAGGACAGGGGGAATGGGAGCTAACTATGGCTACACCTTC

v_call: TRBV29-1
j_call: TRBJ2-7
d_call: TRBD1
clone_size: .
cdr3_aa: CSVEGPGGSSYEQYF
cdr3_nt: TGCAGCGTTGAGGGACCAGGGGGCTCGTCCTACGAGCAGTACTTC

v_call: TRBV6-5
j_call: TRBJ2-3
d_call: TRBD2
clone_size: .
cdr3_aa: CASRDSGVSTDTQYF
cdr3_nt: TGTGCCAGCAGAGATAGCGGGGTGAGCACAGATACGCAGTATTTT

v_call: TRBV3-1/TRBV3-2
j_call: TRBJ2-5
d_call: TRBD2
clone_size: .
cdr3_aa: CASSQDTSSGARGQYF
cdr3_nt: TGTGCCAGCAGCCAAGATACGTCTAGCGGGGCCAGGGGCCAGTACTTC

v_call: TRBV4-1
j_call: TRBJ2-5
d_call: TRBD1
clone_size: .
cdr3_aa: CASSPDLDRGQETQYF
cdr3_nt: TGCGCCAGCAGCCCGGACCTGGACAGGGGGCAAGAGACCCAGTACTTC

v_call: TRBV19
j_call: TRBJ2-1
d_call: TRBD2
clone_size: once
cdr3_aa: CASSIRTSGRATYNEQFF
cdr3_nt: TGTGCCAGTAGTATACGGACTAGCGGGAGGGCTACCTACAATGAGCAGTTCTTC

v_call: TRBV5-1
j_call: TRBJ1-6
d_call: TRBD1
clone_size: .
cdr3_aa: CASSLGSGQGNSPLHF
cdr3_nt: TGCGCCAGCAGCTTGGGTTCGGGACAGGGGAATTCACCCCTCCACTTT

v_call: TRBV28
j_call: TRBJ1-2
d_call: TRBD1
clone_size: .
cdr3_aa: CASSSSPQGGYGYTF
cdr3_nt: TGTGCCAGCAGTTCATCACCACAGGGGGGCTATGGCTACACCTTC

v_call: TRBV19
j_call: TRBJ1-2
d_call: .
clone_size: few
cdr3_aa: CASSSRDTTYGYTF
cdr3_nt: TGTGCCAGTAGTTCTCGGGACACAACCTATGGCTACACCTTC

v_call: TRBV19
j_call: TRBJ1-4
d_call: .
clone_size: .
cdr3_aa: CARPDGGEKLFF
cdr3_nt: TGTGCCAGACCTGACGGCGGAGAAAAACTGTTTTTT

v_call: TRBV29-1
j_call: TRBJ1-1
d_call: .
clone_size: .
cdr3_aa: CSVDQAYSDRAFF
cdr3_nt: TGCAGCGTTGATCAGGCTTACTCCGACCGGGCTTTCTTT

v_call: TRBV2
j_call: TRBJ1-4
d_call: .
clone_size: .
cdr3_aa: CASSNRLNEKLFF
cdr3_nt: TGTGCCAGCAGTAACAGGCTTAATGAAAAACTGTTTTTT

v_call: TRBV6-6
j_call: TRBJ1-4
d_call: .
clone_size: .
cdr3_aa: CASSPGDTNEKLFF
cdr3_nt: TGTGCCAGCAGCCCAGGGGACACTAATGAAAAACTGTTTTTT

v_call: TRBV7-3
j_call: TRBJ1-3
d_call: .
clone_size: .
cdr3_aa: CASSRGGPGNTIYF
cdr3_nt: TGTGCCAGCAGCAGGGGAGGTCCCGGAAACACCATATATTTT

v_call: TRBV28
j_call: TRBJ2-7
d_call: TRBD2
clone_size: .
cdr3_aa: CASSAAGASYEQYF
cdr3_nt: TGTGCCAGCAGTGCAGCGGGGGCGTCCTACGAGCAGTACTTC

v_call: TRBV27
j_call: TRBJ1-5
d_call: .
clone_size: few
cdr3_aa: CASMGGGNQPQHF
cdr3_nt: TGTGCCAGCATGGGAGGGGGCAATCAGCCCCAGCATTTT

v_call: TRBV28
j_call: TRBJ1-5
d_call: TRBD1
clone_size: .
cdr3_aa: CASSPTGGGQPQHF
cdr3_nt: TGTGCCAGCAGTCCGACAGGGGGCGGTCAGCCCCAGCATTTT

v_call: TRBV6-6
j_call: TRBJ2-2
d_call: .
clone_size: once
cdr3_aa: CASSSYSGELFF
cdr3_nt: TGTGCCAGCAGCTCGTACAGCGGGGAGCTGTTTTTT

v_call: TRBV7-2
j_call: TRBJ1-2
d_call: TRBD1
clone_size: .
cdr3_aa: CASSTDRAYGYTF
cdr3_nt: TGTGCCAGCAGCACGGACAGGGCATATGGCTACACCTTC

v_call: TRBV6-1
j_call: TRBJ2-7
d_call: TRBD1
clone_size: .
cdr3_aa: CASSETGGFNEQYF
cdr3_nt: TGTGCCAGCAGTGAGACAGGGGGCTTCAACGAGCAGTACTTC

v_call: TRBV27
j_call: TRBJ1-5
d_call: .
clone_size: .
cdr3_aa: CASSLSFGTGINF
cdr3_nt: .

v_call: TRBV6-5
j_call: TRBJ1-1
d_call: .
clone_size: .
cdr3_aa: CASPEGITEAFF
cdr3_nt: TGTGCCAGCCCGGAGGGGATAACTGAAGCTTTCTTT

v_call: TRBV28
j_call: TRBJ2-7
d_call: TRBD1
clone_size: .
cdr3_aa: CASRPETRDSYEQYF
cdr3_nt: TGTGCCAGCAGACCTGAAACCCGGGACAGCTACGAGCAGTACTTC

v_call: TRBV28
j_call: TRBJ1-4
d_call: .
clone_size: once
cdr3_aa: CASFTGSDNEKLFF
cdr3_nt: TGTGCCAGCTTTACAGGGTCTGATAATGAAAAACTGTTTTTT

v_call: TRBV29-1
j_call: TRBJ1-2
d_call: TRBD1
clone_size: .
cdr3_aa: CSLLKLTGVHYGYTF
cdr3_nt: TGCAGCTTATTGAAGTTAACAGGGGTTCACTATGGCTACACCTTC

v_call: TRBV13
j_call: TRBJ2-3
d_call: TRBD1
clone_size: .
cdr3_aa: CASGSRGTGDGWGTDTQYF
cdr3_nt: TGTGCCAGCGGATCCCGGGGGACAGGGGACGGCTGGGGCACAGATACGCAGTATTTT

v_call: TRBV6-4
j_call: TRBJ2-4
d_call: TRBD1
clone_size: .
cdr3_aa: CASSDPKPGQGKNIQYF
cdr3_nt: TGTGCCAGCAGTGATCCAAAACCCGGACAGGGGAAAAACATTCAGTACTTC

v_call: TRBV30
j_call: TRBJ1-1
d_call: TRBD1
clone_size: .
cdr3_aa: CALSDRGREAFF
cdr3_nt: TGTGCCTTGTCCGACAGGGGGCGAGAAGCTTTCTTT

v_call: TRBV24-1
j_call: TRBJ1-2
d_call: .
clone_size: .
cdr3_aa: CATSDFPQGNGYTF
cdr3_nt: TGTGCCACCAGTGATTTCCCACAGGGCAATGGCTACACCTTC

v_call: TRBV9
j_call: TRBJ1-1
d_call: .
clone_size: .
cdr3_aa: CASSPGDDTEAFF
cdr3_nt: TGTGCCAGCAGCCCGGGGGATGACACTGAAGCTTTCTTT

v_call: TRBV5-1
j_call: TRBJ1-1
d_call: TRBD1
clone_size: .
cdr3_aa: CASSRGDSQNTEAFF
cdr3_nt: TGCGCCAGCAGCCGCGGGGACAGCCAGAACACTGAAGCTTTCTTT

v_call: TRBV15
j_call: TRBJ1-3
d_call: .
clone_size: .
cdr3_aa: CATSRGLESSGNTIYF
cdr3_nt: TGTGCCACCAGCAGAGGTCTCGAGAGCTCTGGAAACACCATATATTTT

v_call: TRBV9
j_call: TRBJ1-2
d_call: .
clone_size: .
cdr3_aa: CASSADTGPGYTF
cdr3_nt: TGTGCCAGCAGCGCTGACACAGGGCCTGGCTACACCTTC

v_call: TRBV4-1
j_call: TRBJ2-7
d_call: .
clone_size: .
cdr3_aa: CASSIDKTYEQYF
cdr3_nt: TGCGCCAGCAGCATTGACAAGACCTACGAGCAGTACTTC

v_call: TRBV4-1
j_call: TRBJ1-5
d_call: TRBD1
clone_size: .
cdr3_aa: CASNPQGTNQPQHF
cdr3_nt: TGCGCCAGCAACCCACAGGGGACCAATCAGCCCCAGCATTTT

v_call: TRBV19
j_call: TRBJ2-1
d_call: .
clone_size: .
cdr3_aa: CASKRQQGNEQFF
cdr3_nt: TGTGCCAGCAAGCGGCAACAGGGCAATGAGCAGTTCTTC

v_call: TRBV30
j_call: TRBJ1-2
d_call: .
clone_size: .
cdr3_aa: CAWSVPRGSNYGYTF
cdr3_nt: TGTGCCTGGAGTGTACCCCGGGGTTCGAACTATGGCTACACCTTC

v_call: TRBV7-9
j_call: TRBJ2-5
d_call: .
clone_size: .
cdr3_aa: CASSLLSRGGGETQYF
cdr3_nt: TGTGCCAGCAGCTTACTTTCTCGGGGAGGCGGGGAGACCCAGTACTTC

v_call: TRBV2
j_call: TRBJ1-4
d_call: .
clone_size: once
cdr3_aa: CASSGAGTTNEKLFF
cdr3_nt: TGTGCCAGCAGTGGGGCGGGGACAACTAATGAAAAACTGTTTTTT